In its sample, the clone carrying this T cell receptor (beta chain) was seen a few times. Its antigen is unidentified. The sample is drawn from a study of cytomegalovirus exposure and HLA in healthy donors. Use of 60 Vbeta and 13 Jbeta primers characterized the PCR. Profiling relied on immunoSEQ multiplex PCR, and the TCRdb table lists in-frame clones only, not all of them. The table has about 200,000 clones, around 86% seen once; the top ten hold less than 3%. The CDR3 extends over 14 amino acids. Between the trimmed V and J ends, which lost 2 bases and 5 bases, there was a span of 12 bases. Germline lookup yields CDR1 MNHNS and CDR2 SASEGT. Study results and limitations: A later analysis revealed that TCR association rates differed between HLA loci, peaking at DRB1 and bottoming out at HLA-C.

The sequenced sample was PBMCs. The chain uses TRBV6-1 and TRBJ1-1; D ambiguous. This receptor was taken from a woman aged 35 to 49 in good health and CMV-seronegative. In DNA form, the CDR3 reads TGTGCCAGCAGTGAACAAGCGGATCAAACTGAAGCTTTCTTT. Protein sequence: CASSEQADQTEAFF.